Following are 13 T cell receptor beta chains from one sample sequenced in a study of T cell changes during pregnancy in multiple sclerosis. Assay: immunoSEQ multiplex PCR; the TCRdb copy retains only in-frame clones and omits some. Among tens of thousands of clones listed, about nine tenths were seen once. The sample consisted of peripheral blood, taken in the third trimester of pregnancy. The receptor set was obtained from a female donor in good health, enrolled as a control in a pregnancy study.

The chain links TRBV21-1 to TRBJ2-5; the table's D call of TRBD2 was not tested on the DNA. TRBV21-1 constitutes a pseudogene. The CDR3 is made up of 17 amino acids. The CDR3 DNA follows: TGTGCCAGCAGCAAAGAACGGGATGGACTAGCGGGGGGGAGGCAGTACTTC. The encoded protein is CASSKERDGLAGGRQYF.

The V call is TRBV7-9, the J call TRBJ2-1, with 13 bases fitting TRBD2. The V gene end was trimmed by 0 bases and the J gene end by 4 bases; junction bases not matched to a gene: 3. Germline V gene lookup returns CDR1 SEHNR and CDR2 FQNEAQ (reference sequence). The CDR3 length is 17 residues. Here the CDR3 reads CASSLALAGGLYNEQFF. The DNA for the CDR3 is TGTGCCAGCAGCTTAGCACTAGCGGGAGGGTTGTACAATGAGCAGTTCTTC.

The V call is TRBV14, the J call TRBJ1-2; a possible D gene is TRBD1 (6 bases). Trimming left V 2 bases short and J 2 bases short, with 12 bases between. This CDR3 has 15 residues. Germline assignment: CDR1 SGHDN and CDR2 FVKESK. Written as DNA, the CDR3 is TGTGCCAGCAGCCAATTTACAGGGCCAAACTATGGCTACACCTTC. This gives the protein CASSQFTGPNYGYTF.

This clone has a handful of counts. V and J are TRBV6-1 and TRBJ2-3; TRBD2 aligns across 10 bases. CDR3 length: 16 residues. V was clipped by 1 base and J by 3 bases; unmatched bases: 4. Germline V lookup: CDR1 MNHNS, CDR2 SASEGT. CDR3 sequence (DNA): TGTGCCAGCAGTGAAGAAGCGGGAGGGGGTACAGATACGCAGTATTTT. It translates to CASSEEAGGGTDTQYF.

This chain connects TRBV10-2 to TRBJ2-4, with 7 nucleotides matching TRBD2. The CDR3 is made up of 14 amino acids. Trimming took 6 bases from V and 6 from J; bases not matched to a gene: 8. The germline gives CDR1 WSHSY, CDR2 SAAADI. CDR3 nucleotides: TGCGCCAGCAGGCCCGGGACGGGGGGAAACATTCAGTACTTC. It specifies CASRPGTGGNIQYF.

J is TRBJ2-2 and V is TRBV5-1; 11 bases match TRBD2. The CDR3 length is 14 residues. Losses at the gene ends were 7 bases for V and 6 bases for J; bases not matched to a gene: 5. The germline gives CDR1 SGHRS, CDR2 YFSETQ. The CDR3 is CASGLTSGAGELFF. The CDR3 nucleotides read TGCGCCAGCGGATTGACTAGCGGGGCCGGGGAGCTGTTTTTT.

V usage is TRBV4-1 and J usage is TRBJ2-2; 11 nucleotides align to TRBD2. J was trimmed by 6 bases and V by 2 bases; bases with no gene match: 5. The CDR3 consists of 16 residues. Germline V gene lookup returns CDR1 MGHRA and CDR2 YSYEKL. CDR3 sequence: CASSQQLAGGPGELFF. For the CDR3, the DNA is TGCGCCAGCAGCCAACAATTAGCGGGGGGGCCCGGGGAGCTGTTTTTT.

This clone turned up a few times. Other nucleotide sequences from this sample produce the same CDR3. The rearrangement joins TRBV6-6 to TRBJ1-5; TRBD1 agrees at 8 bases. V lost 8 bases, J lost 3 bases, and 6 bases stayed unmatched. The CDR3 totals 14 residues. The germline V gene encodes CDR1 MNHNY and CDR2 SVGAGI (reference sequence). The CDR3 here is CASGRQGSNQPQHF. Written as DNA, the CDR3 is TGTGCCAGCGGAAGACAGGGGTCCAATCAGCCCCAGCATTTT.

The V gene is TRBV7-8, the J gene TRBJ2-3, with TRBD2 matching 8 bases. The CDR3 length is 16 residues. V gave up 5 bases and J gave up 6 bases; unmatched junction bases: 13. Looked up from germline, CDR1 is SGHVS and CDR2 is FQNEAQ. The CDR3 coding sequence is TGTGCCAGCAGCCAAGAGGGCCAGCGGGAGAGGGATACGCAGTATTTT. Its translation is CASSQEGQRERDTQYF.

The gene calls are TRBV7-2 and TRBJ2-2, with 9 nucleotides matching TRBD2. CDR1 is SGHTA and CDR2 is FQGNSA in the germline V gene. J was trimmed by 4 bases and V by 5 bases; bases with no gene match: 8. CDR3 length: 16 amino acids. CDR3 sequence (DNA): TGTGCCAGCAGCCACCTAGCGGGGTCGATCACCGGGGAGCTGTTTTTT. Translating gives CASSHLAGSITGELFF.

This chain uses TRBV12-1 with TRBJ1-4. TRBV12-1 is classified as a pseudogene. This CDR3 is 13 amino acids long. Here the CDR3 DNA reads TGTGCCAGCAGCCCCGAGATTAATGAAAAACTGTTTTTT. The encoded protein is CASSPEINEKLFF.

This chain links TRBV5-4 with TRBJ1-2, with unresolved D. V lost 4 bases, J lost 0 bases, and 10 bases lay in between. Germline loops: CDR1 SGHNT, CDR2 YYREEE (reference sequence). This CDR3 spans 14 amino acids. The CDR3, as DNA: TGTGCCAGCAGCCCGATACGAGCTAACTATGGCTACACCTTC. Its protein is CASSPIRANYGYTF.

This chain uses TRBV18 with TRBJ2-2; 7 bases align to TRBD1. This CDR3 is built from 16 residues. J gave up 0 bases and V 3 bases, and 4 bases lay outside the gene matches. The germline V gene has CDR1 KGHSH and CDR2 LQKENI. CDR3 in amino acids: CASSPPGQPNTGELFF. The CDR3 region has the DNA TGTGCCAGCTCACCGCCGGGACAGCCGAACACCGGGGAGCTGTTTTTT.